This passage covers 32 T cell receptor beta chains from one sample sequenced in a study of CD8 T cells in ankylosing spondylitis. General study results and limits: Made up of under ten highly homologous variants, a TCR beta motif appeared characteristic of ankylosing spondylitis blood.

TCRdb passed the 5' RACE reads through MiXCR, listing each CDR3 protein once. This sample yields 200,000 to 250,000 distinct CDR3 sequences, of which about 7% are seen a single time; more than 13% belongs to the top ten. Their target antigens are unknown. The specimen sequenced was blood, either unsorted or a sorted T cell fraction (not recorded which). The origin of the receptors is a male donor with ankylosing spondylitis.

The chain couples TRBV7-9 to TRBJ2-5; D gene uncertain. The length of the CDR3 is 15 residues. Trimming took off 2 bases at V and 0 bases at J, with 10 bases between the two ends. In germline, CDR1 is SEHNR, CDR2 FQNEAQ (reference sequence). The CDR3 protein is CASSLKGPYQETQYF. CDR3 DNA: TGTGCCAGCAGCTTAAAGGGCCCGTACCAAGAGACCCAGTACTTC.

This clonotype was counted at least ten times. The genes are TRBV9 and TRBJ2-7, with 7 positions matching TRBD2. With 0 bases clipped from V and 0 bases from J, the junction kept 9 bases outside the gene matches. Germline lookup yields CDR1 SGDLS and CDR2 YYNGEE. This CDR3 is 17 amino acids long. The CDR3: CASSVGGGGSSSYEQYF. The CDR3 DNA is TGTGCCAGCAGCGTAGGTGGGGGGGGTTCAAGCTCCTACGAGCAGTACTTC.

This clonotype was seen repeatedly, ten times or more. The rearrangement links TRBV5-1 to TRBJ2-5; D may be TRBD2 (5 bases). The germline gives CDR1 SGHRS, CDR2 YFSETQ. Trimming removed 3 bases from V and 1 base from J, with 10 bases in between. The CDR3 is 14 residues long. The CDR3 bases are TGCGCCAGCAGCTCTACTAGTCTCCAAGAGACCCAGTACTTC. It encodes CASSSTSLQETQYF.

This clonotype showed up many times. This chain links TRBV5-1 with TRBJ1-2; TRBD1 matches at 9 bases. Germline trimming cut 4 bases from V and 4 bases from J; bases unmatched to any gene: 8. This CDR3 has 15 residues. Germline loops: CDR1 SGHRS, CDR2 YFSETQ. Written as DNA, the CDR3 is TGCGCCAGCAGCATGGACAGGGGCCGAAGCTATGGCTACACCTTC. Translated: CASSMDRGRSYGYTF.

This chain connects TRBV4-3 to TRBJ1-1; D remains ambiguous. The CDR3 contains 15 residues. The V gene's germline CDR1 is LGHNA and CDR2 YSLEER. V dropped 1 base and J dropped 0 bases, with 9 bases sitting between them. CDR3 loop: CASSQGKLLNTEAFF. CDR3 DNA: TGCGCCAGCAGCCAAGGGAAGCTCCTGAACACTGAAGCTTTCTTT.

This clonotype occurred many times. The chain recombines TRBV27 with TRBJ2-7; 8 bases align to TRBD2. V was clipped by 6 bases and J by 4 bases; unmatched bases: 11. The CDR3 is 15 amino acids. Germline-derived CDR1 and CDR2 are MNHEY and SMNVEV (reference sequence). CDR3 sequence: CASRLAGGGFYEQYF. CDR3 sequence (DNA): TGTGCCAGCAGACTTGCGGGGGGCGGGTTTTACGAGCAGTACTTC.

This clonotype has ten or more counts. The chain couples TRBV29-1 to TRBJ2-3; 12 bases align to TRBD2. CDR3 length: 16 residues. Germline CDR1 reads SQVTM; CDR2 reads ANQGSEA. V lost 0 bases, J lost 0 bases, and 1 base stayed unmatched. Here the CDR3 reads CSVEELAGGSTDTQYF. Here the CDR3 DNA reads TGCAGCGTTGAAGAACTAGCGGGGGGTAGCACAGATACGCAGTATTTT.

The chain employs TRBV6-5 and TRBJ1-6; TRBD1 is a possible D gene (5 bases). The CDR3 length is 14 residues. The germline V gene has CDR1 MNHEY and CDR2 SVGAGI. Trimming took 0 bases from V and 10 from J, leaving 10 bases between them. In nucleotides, the CDR3 is TGTGCCAGCAGTTACTCACAGGTCTTCTCACCCCTCCACTTT. Its protein product is CASSYSQVFSPLHF.

The CDR3 here is CASSQVGQETQYF. The CDR3 nucleotides read TGTGCCAGCAGCCAAGTTGGGCAAGAGACCCAGTACTTC. This chain links TRBV3-1 with TRBJ2-5, with unresolved D. The germline V and J ends were trimmed by 1 base and 2 bases, with 5 bases remaining between them. In germline, CDR1 is LGHDT, CDR2 YNNKEL (reference sequence). The length of the CDR3 is 13 residues.

There are a few counts of this clonotype. CDR3 sequence reads: CASSQADDSGEQYF. As DNA, the CDR3 is TGTGCCAGCAGCCAAGCCGATGATTCGGGAGAGCAGTACTTC. The rearrangement links TRBV3-1 to TRBJ2-7, with D perhaps TRBD2 (5 bases). V lost 1 base and J 7 bases, leaving 14 bases between the germline ends. Germline loops: CDR1 LGHDT, CDR2 YNNKEL (reference sequence). The CDR3 consists of 14 residues.

This clonotype was recorded at least ten times. The rearrangement joins TRBV6-1 to TRBJ2-2; tentative D call: TRBD1 (6 bases). V was cut by 8 bases and J by 0 bases, with 16 bases left in between. The CDR3 runs 16 residues. Germline loops: CDR1 MNHNS, CDR2 SASEGT. The CDR3 protein is CASANHGQTNTGELFF. The CDR3 coding sequence is TGTGCCAGCGCCAATCACGGACAGACGAACACCGGGGAGCTGTTTTTT.

This clonotype came up many times. The chain employs TRBV4-3 and TRBJ2-1; 9 positions match TRBD1. V lost 5 bases, J lost 3 bases, and 11 bases stayed unmatched. CDR3 length: 17 residues. Germline CDR1 reads LGHNA; CDR2 reads YSLEER. The CDR3 sequence: CASSLISGTGSYNEQFF. The CDR3 DNA reads TGCGCCAGCAGCTTAATCTCCGGGACAGGGAGCTACAATGAGCAGTTCTTC.

In this sample, this clonotype turned up many times. CDR3 nucleotide sequence: TGTGCCAGCAGCTCTAGCGGGGGGGCAGTCGATGAGCAGTTCTTC. It yields the protein CASSSSGGAVDEQFF. This chain connects TRBV7-2 to TRBJ2-1; TRBD2 matches 12 bases. Unmatched junction bases numbered 6, after V lost 4 bases and J lost 8 bases. Germline lookup yields CDR1 SGHTA and CDR2 FQGNSA. The CDR3 consists of 15 residues.

This clonotype was seen ten or more times. The chain uses TRBV24-1 and TRBJ2-1; TRBD1 is a possible D gene (5 bases). This CDR3 is built from 15 residues. Trimming stripped 3 bases from V and 4 bases from J, with 12 bases between. Germline V CDR1 and CDR2: KGHDR, SFDVKD. This CDR3 is CATSDLGQDYNEQFF. CDR3 coding DNA: TGTGCCACCAGTGATCTAGGACAAGATTACAATGAGCAGTTCTTC.

This clonotype was detected ten times or more. The chain uses TRBV28 and TRBJ2-1, with 7 bases identical to TRBD1. This CDR3 has 12 amino acids. J lost 8 bases, V lost 5 bases, and 3 bases had no gene match. Germline loops: CDR1 MDHEN, CDR2 SYDVKM. CDR3 residues: CASSTTGDEQFF. In nucleotides, the CDR3 is TGTGCCAGCAGTACTACAGGGGATGAGCAGTTCTTC.

This sequence joins TRBV3-1 and TRBJ2-2; TRBD1 matches at 9 bases. The CDR3 covers 18 residues. The J segment lost 3 bases and the V segment lost 2 bases, leaving 10 bases of the junction unmatched. The germline V gene has CDR1 LGHDT and CDR2 YNNKEL (reference sequence). The CDR3 DNA reads TGTGCCAGCAGCCAAACCCGTCGACAGGGGGATTACACCGGGGAGCTGTTTTTT. This encodes CASSQTRRQGDYTGELFF.

This clonotype was found many times. The rearrangement links TRBV2 to TRBJ2-1; 11 nucleotides line up with TRBD2. The CDR3 extends over 15 amino acids. The germline V gene encodes CDR1 SNHLY and CDR2 FYNNEI. Trimming removed 6 bases from V and 12 bases from J; junction bases left unmatched: 13. The CDR3 region has the DNA TGTGCCAGCAGCCTGACTAGCGGGATGTGGGGTGCGCAGTTCTTC. Encoded protein: CASSLTSGMWGAQFF.

The sample holds many counts of this clonotype. CDR3 DNA: TGTGCCAGCAGCTCTAGCGGGGGGAGCTCCTACAATGAGCAGTTCTTC. Translating gives CASSSSGGSSYNEQFF. This chain links TRBV7-3 with TRBJ2-1; 11 bases map to TRBD2. This CDR3 is 16 amino acids long. CDR1 SGHTA and CDR2 FQGTGA come from the germline V gene. V lost 4 bases, J lost 0 bases, and 2 bases stayed unmatched.

This clonotype was picked up many times. Germline and junction disagree at one end, which may indicate a read error. The rearrangement links TRBV7-7 to TRBJ2-5; TRBD2 agrees at 9 bases. Germline-derived CDR1 and CDR2 are SSHAT and FNYEAQ (reference sequence). The CDR3 sequence is 17 residues long. In DNA form, the CDR3 reads TGTGCTAGCAGCACCTCTAGCGGGGCGGCAGGCCAAGAGACCCAGTACTTC. Translation gives CASSTSSGAAGQETQYF.

The chain employs TRBV28 and TRBJ2-7; 7 bases agree with TRBD1. Germline trimming cut 4 bases from V and 5 bases from J; bases unmatched to any gene: 8. The CDR3 spans 14 residues. Germline values: CDR1 MDHEN, CDR2 SYDVKM. DNA of the CDR3: TGTGCCAGCAGTTCCAACTCAGACAGGGACGAGCAGTACTTC. The encoded protein is CASSSNSDRDEQYF. The variable domain in full, completed from reference TRBV28 and TRBJ2-7, reads DVKVTQSSRYLVKRTGEKVFLECVQDMDHENMFWYRQDPGLGLRLIYFSYDVKMKEKGDIPEGYSVSREKKERFSLILESASTNQTSMYLCASSSNSDRDEQYFGPGTRLTVT.

This clonotype was counted a few times. V is TRBV7-2 and J is TRBJ2-7; 9 nucleotides align to TRBD2. The CDR3 is made up of 16 amino acids. The ends lost 3 bases at V and 3 bases at J; junction bases unmatched: 9. Germline V CDR1 and CDR2: SGHTA, FQGNSA. CDR3 sequence: CASSLGRGRAGYEQYF. The CDR3 bases are TGTGCCAGCAGCTTGGGACGCGGGAGGGCCGGCTACGAGCAGTACTTC.

The chain links TRBV4-3 to TRBJ2-1; possible D gene TRBD2, 6 bases. This CDR3 contains 17 residues. The germline gives CDR1 LGHNA, CDR2 YSLEER. Trimming took off 4 bases at V and 7 bases at J, with 23 bases between the two ends. DNA of the CDR3: TGCGCCAGCAGCCTTTCGGAGGGACTGGACCTAGGGAATGAGCAGTTCTTC. Translation: CASSLSEGLDLGNEQFF.

This clonotype was picked up a small number of times. The chain uses TRBV4-2 and TRBJ2-7; D is unresolved. The CDR3 loop spans 14 amino acids. The germline V and J ends were trimmed by 4 bases and 1 base, with 11 bases remaining between them. The germline CDR1 and CDR2 sequences are LGHNA and YNFKEQ. The CDR3, as DNA: TGTGCCAGCAGCCCCGATTTGGGGTCCTACGAGCAGTACTTC. As protein: CASSPDLGSYEQYF.

This clonotype has at least ten counts. This sequence joins TRBV4-3 and TRBJ2-5; D ambiguous. The CDR3 runs 12 residues. Germline lookup yields CDR1 LGHNA and CDR2 YSLEER. V shed 0 bases and J shed 6 bases, with 5 bases lying between them. DNA for the CDR3: TGCGCCAGCAGCCAAGATGGGCAGACCCAGTACTTC. Its translation is CASSQDGQTQYF.

The chain's CDR3 is CASRRGGETQYF. CDR3 sequence (DNA): TGTGCCAGCAGGAGAGGGGGAGAGACCCAGTACTTC. The chain uses TRBV6-2 or TRBV6-3 and TRBJ2-5, with D possibly matching TRBD1 (6 bases). CDR3 size: 12 residues. CDR1 is MNHEY, CDR2 SVGEGT, per germline. Trimming pared 6 bases from V and 4 bases from J, leaving 9 bases between.

This clonotype was seen more than once but under ten times. The chain employs TRBV6-1 and TRBJ1-1, with 7 bases fitting TRBD1. This CDR3 contains 14 residues. Germline CDR1 MNHNS, CDR2 SASEGT. V lost 0 bases to trimming and J lost 8 bases; unmatched junction nucleotides: 6. The CDR3, as DNA: TGTGCCAGCAGTGAAGCGGGAGGGGGCGAAGAAGCTTTCTTT. Residues: CASSEAGGGEEAFF.

The V gene is TRBV3-1, the J gene TRBJ2-5; the D is unclear. Germline values: CDR1 LGHDT, CDR2 YNNKEL (reference sequence). The germline V and J ends were trimmed by 2 bases and 3 bases, with 10 bases remaining between them. This CDR3 region has 14 residues. In DNA form, the CDR3 reads TGTGCCAGCAGCCAATATACAGAAGAAGAGACCCAGTACTTC. It yields the protein CASSQYTEEETQYF.

This clonotype has a count of ten or more. V and J are TRBV12-3 or TRBV12-4 and TRBJ2-1; D is ambiguous. Trimming cost V 1 base and J 8 bases, with 6 bases left between them. CDR3 length: 12 amino acids. The CDR3 DNA sequence: TGTGCCAGCAGTTTAGTTCTTTATGAGCAGTTCTTC. As protein: CASSLVLYEQFF.

This clonotype was observed many times. In nucleotides, the CDR3 is TGTGCCAGCAGCTTAGTTCTTCCGTCTAATGAGCAGTTCTTC. Protein sequence: CASSLVLPSNEQFF. The chain uses TRBV7-9 and TRBJ2-1; D not resolved. Per germline, CDR1 SEHNR and CDR2 FQNEAQ (reference sequence). The ends were cut back, 1 base at V and 7 bases at J, with 11 bases in the middle. This CDR3 region has 14 residues.

This chain connects TRBV20-1 to TRBJ1-2, with D possibly being TRBD1 (5 bases). CDR1 and CDR2 (germline): DFQATT, SNEGSKA (reference sequence). The CDR3 contains 12 residues. V was clipped by 8 bases and J by 3 bases, with 13 bases between them. CDR3 in amino acids: CSTTGADYGYTF. For the CDR3, the DNA is TGCAGTACCACCGGGGCAGACTATGGCTACACCTTC.

As to this clonotype: A much larger clone is a single base away; this may be a read error. The J gene is TRBJ2-3, the V gene TRBV27; the D gene could be TRBD1 or TRBD2 (5 bases each). The germline V gene has CDR1 MNHEY and CDR2 SMNVEV (reference sequence). Trimming left V 2 bases short and J 10 bases short, with 13 bases between. The CDR3 is made up of 13 amino acids. CDR3 in amino acids: CASSLGGKDSQYF. DNA for the CDR3: TGTGCCAGCAGTTTAGGGGGAAAGGATTCGCAGTATTTT.

This clonotype was seen at least ten times. The V gene is TRBV4-2, the J gene TRBJ1-5, with 9 bases matching TRBD1. The germline CDR1 and CDR2 sequences are LGHNA and YNFKEQ. The ends lost 4 bases at V and 1 base at J; junction bases unmatched: 11. CDR3 length: 18 amino acids. Here the CDR3 DNA reads TGTGCCAGCAGCCTCTTCGGGACAGGGTTTGAAAGCAATCAGCCCCAGCATTTT. This gives the protein CASSLFGTGFESNQPQHF.